This TCR beta chain was identified in a study of blood T cell repertoires in COVID-19. Study in general: There were acute and convalescent COVID-19 samples, and they came from the United States, Italy and Spain.

Which cohort a participant joined came from the clinical history participants gave. Each exposed participant met a COVID-19 case in the 2 weeks preceding study entry. The germline gives CDR1 MNHEY, CDR2 SMNVEV (reference sequence). This CDR3 is 14 amino acids long. V lost 6 bases to trimming and J lost 7 bases; unmatched junction nucleotides: 11. Under the authors' procedure: It was from reference gene primer amplification that nucleated cell counts were estimated. Profiled with immunoSEQ multiplex PCR; TCRdb holds only in-frame clones, not every one. That table gives V, J and clone size, and the DNA gave D and trimming. The sample contains some 320,000 clones, roughly 86% of which appear only once.

The chain is built from TRBV27 and TRBJ2-7; 8 bases map to TRBD1. The material sequenced was PBMCs or T cells enriched from blood (not recorded which). This clonotype was obtained from a woman in her forties or fifties who had been exposed to COVID-19. Here the CDR3 reads CASRRTGSSGEQYF. The CDR3 DNA reads TGTGCCAGCAGGCGGACAGGGAGCAGCGGGGAGCAGTACTTC.